This is a list of T cell receptor beta chains from one sample in a study of T-cell memory formation after mild COVID-19. TCRdb passed the 5' RACE reads through MiXCR, listing each CDR3 protein once. Of about 470,000 distinct CDR3 sequences in the sample, around a sixth were seen once. Input material: PBMCs or a T cell subset sorted from them (not recorded which). These receptors all come from an adult woman who had mild COVID-19 (a few samples of this study predate the infection). Cell type and time point are not known. Each CDR3 is given with its conserved first and last residue. The D gene is left open where the match is weak. Expanded clones are given a class, and other clones once, few, many or no size at all.

>few|13|TRBJ1-4|TRBV7-2|.
CASSLRRLEKLFF
TGTGCCAGCAGCTTAAGGCGGCTTGAAAAACTGTTTTTT
>few|12|TRBJ2-7|TRBV6-2/TRBV6-3|.
CASSYSRYEQYF
TGTGCCAGCAGTTACTCGAGATACGAGCAGTACTTC
>few|15|TRBJ2-7|TRBV27|TRBD1
CASSVSGGYSYEQYF
TGTGCCAGCTCGGTTTCAGGGGGTTATTCCTACGAGCAGTACTTC
>few|14|TRBJ2-3|TRBV5-1|.
CASTQGPGTDTQYF
TGCGCCAGCACCCAGGGCCCGGGGACAGATACGCAGTATTTT
>.|17|TRBJ2-7|TRBV21-1|.
CASSKKRTGCLSYEQYF
TGTGCCAGCAGCAAAAAACGGACAGGCTGCCTCTCCTACGAGCAGTACTTC
>once|17|TRBJ1-5|TRBV3-1|.
CASSQGGDSYSNQPQHF
TGTGCCAGCAGCCAAGGAGGTGACAGTTATAGCAATCAGCCCCAGCATTTT
>.|12|TRBJ2-2|TRBV7-9|.
CASSHPSGELFF
TGTGCCAGCAGCCACCCGAGCGGGGAGCTGTTTTTT
>few|14|TRBJ1-5|TRBV12-3/TRBV12-4|.
CASSFRALDQPQHF
TGTGCCAGCAGTTTTAGGGCTCTGGATCAGCCCCAGCATTTT
>.|12|TRBJ2-1|TRBV20-1|.
CSVERTYNEQFF
TGCAGTGTCGAGAGAACCTACAATGAGCAGTTCTTC
>.|12|TRBJ2-1|TRBV27|.
CASSPNRDEQFF
TGTGCCAGCAGCCCTAACAGGGATGAGCAGTTCTTC
>.|13|TRBJ2-7|TRBV9|.
CASSVDLSYEQYF
TGTGCCAGCAGCGTAGATCTCAGCTACGAGCAGTACTTC
>.|15|TRBJ2-5|TRBV6-5|TRBD2
CASSYGTSRQETQYF
TGTGCCAGCAGTTACGGGACTAGCCGCCAAGAGACCCAGTACTTC
>few|15|TRBJ2-7|TRBV7-9|TRBD1
CASSQSGTGGDEQYF
TGTGCCAGCAGCCAGTCGGGGACAGGGGGTGACGAGCAGTACTTC
>few|14|TRBJ2-1|TRBV29-1|TRBD1
CSARRTGSGNEQFF
TGCAGCGCCCGCCGGACAGGGTCAGGAAATGAGCAGTTCTTC
>few|15|TRBJ2-5|TRBV24-1|.
CATSDLTGLMETQYF
TGTGCCACCAGTGATTTAACGGGGTTAATGGAGACCCAGTACTTC
>few|16|TRBJ2-3|TRBV5-1|TRBD2
CASITPLAGGTDTQYF
TGCGCCAGCATCACCCCACTAGCGGGGGGTACAGATACGCAGTATTTT
>.|16|TRBJ2-1|TRBV14|.
CASSQLTGSRRVEQFF
TGTGCCAGCAGCCAACTCACGGGTAGCCGTCGGGTTGAGCAGTTCTTC
>.|15|TRBJ1-2|TRBV4-3|.
CASSQDVGPNYGYTF
TGCGCCAGCAGCCAAGATGTAGGGCCTAACTATGGCTACACCTTC